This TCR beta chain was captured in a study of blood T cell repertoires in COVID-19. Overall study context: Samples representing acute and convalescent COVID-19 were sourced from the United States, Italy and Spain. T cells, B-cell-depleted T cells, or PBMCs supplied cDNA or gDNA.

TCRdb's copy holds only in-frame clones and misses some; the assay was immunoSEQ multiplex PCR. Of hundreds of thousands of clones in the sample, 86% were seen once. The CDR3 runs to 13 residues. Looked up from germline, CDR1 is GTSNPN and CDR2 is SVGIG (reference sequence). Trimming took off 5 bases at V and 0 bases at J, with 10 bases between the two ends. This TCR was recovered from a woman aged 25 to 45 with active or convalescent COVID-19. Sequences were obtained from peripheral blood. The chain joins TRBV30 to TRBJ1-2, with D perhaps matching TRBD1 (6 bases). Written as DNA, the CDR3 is TGTGCCTGGGACAGGCGCCCTAACTATGGCTACACCTTC. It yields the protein CAWDRRPNYGYTF. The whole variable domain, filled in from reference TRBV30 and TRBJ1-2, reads SQTIHQWPATLVQPVGSPLSLECTVEGTSNPNLYWYRQAAGRGLQLLFYSVGIGQISSEVPQNLSASRPQDRQFILSSKKLLLSDSGFYLCAWDRRPNYGYTFGSGTRLTVV.